One and the same sample provided the 17 T cell receptor beta chains below, sequenced in a study of blood T cell repertoires in COVID-19. Profiled with immunoSEQ multiplex PCR; TCRdb holds only in-frame clones, not every one. The sample consists of some 56,000 clones, around 81% of them appearing once. Specimen: peripheral blood. The receptors derive from a woman of 80 years or more with active or convalescent COVID-19.

The chain has TRBV13 and TRBJ1-2; 9 nucleotides agree with TRBD1. Germline-derived CDR1 and CDR2 are PRHDT and FYEKMQ (reference sequence). V was pared by 5 bases and J by 6 bases, with 10 bases of the junction left unmatched. The CDR3 runs 15 residues. CDR3 in amino acids: CASSTRLTGGDGYTF. For the CDR3, the DNA is TGTGCCAGCAGCACCCGGCTTACAGGGGGCGATGGCTACACCTTC.

The chain joins TRBV10-2 to TRBJ2-2; TRBD1 agrees at 7 bases. V trimming: 7 bases; J trimming: 6 bases; junction bases outside the gene matches: 5. Germline V lookup: CDR1 WSHSY, CDR2 SAAADI. This CDR3 has 13 amino acids. The CDR3: CASTIGQAGELFF. The DNA for the CDR3 is TGCGCCAGCACCATTGGACAGGCCGGGGAGCTGTTTTTT.

This clone occurred once. The V and J genes are TRBV5-4 and TRBJ2-1; 10 nucleotides match TRBD2. This CDR3 is 16 amino acids long. From germline, CDR1 is SGHNT and CDR2 YYREEE (reference sequence). V was pared by 0 bases and J by 8 bases, with 8 bases of the junction left unmatched. The CDR3 sequence: CASSLVPAGGPDEQFF. The CDR3, as DNA: TGTGCCAGCAGCTTGGTTCCAGCGGGGGGGCCGGATGAGCAGTTCTTC.

In its sample, this clone was seen once. The genes are TRBV6-1 and TRBJ2-2; 9 bases map to TRBD2. CDR1 is MNHNS and CDR2 is SASEGT in the germline V gene. The CDR3 extends over 15 amino acids. Germline trimming cut 2 bases from V and 10 bases from J; bases unmatched to any gene: 8. The DNA for the CDR3 is TGTGCCAGCAGTGAACGGCGGGGGGGCTTGGAGGAGCTGTTTTTT. Amino acids: CASSERRGGLEELFF.

This clone was counted once. The chain employs TRBV5-1 and TRBJ2-3, with 9 bases aligning to TRBD2. CDR1 is SGHRS and CDR2 is YFSETQ in the germline V gene. The CDR3 runs to 15 residues. V shed 2 bases and J 7 bases; nucleotides not matched to a gene: 8. CDR3 DNA: TGCGCCAGCAGCTTCGGCGGGGGGGCGGGAAATACGCAGTATTTT. Its translation: CASSFGGGAGNTQYF.

V usage is TRBV28 and J usage is TRBJ1-1; TRBD1 aligns across 12 bases. J gave up 4 bases and V 6 bases, and 12 bases lay outside the gene matches. The CDR3 runs to 17 residues. Germline-derived CDR1 and CDR2 are MDHEN and SYDVKM. CDR3 sequence: CASRKTRDRGPVTEAFF. The CDR3 DNA sequence: TGTGCCAGCAGAAAGACCCGGGACAGGGGGCCGGTCACTGAAGCTTTCTTT.

This chain joins TRBV9 and TRBJ1-3; TRBD1 agrees at 10 bases. The CDR3 length is 17 residues. With V trimmed by 4 bases and J by 0 bases, 7 bases remained unmatched. CDR1 is SGDLS, CDR2 YYNGEE, per germline. CDR3 DNA: TGTGCCAGCAGCCCACGACAGGGGGCGTTCTCTGGAAACACCATATATTTT. Protein sequence: CASSPRQGAFSGNTIYF.

This clone showed up just a few times. V and J are TRBV15 and TRBJ2-2; 10 nucleotides line up with TRBD1. Losses at the gene ends were 2 bases for V and 7 bases for J; bases not matched to a gene: 4. There are 15 residues in the CDR3. Germline loops: CDR1 LNHNV, CDR2 YYDKDF (reference sequence). CDR3 coding DNA: TGTGCCACCAGCAGAAGACAGGGGGCTAACGGGGAGCTGTTTTTT. Translated, it gives CATSRRQGANGELFF.

This chain connects TRBV7-3 to TRBJ2-2; tentative D call: TRBD2 (6 bases). The CDR3 is made up of 15 amino acids. The V gene lost 0 bases and the J gene lost 5 bases, with 10 bases spanning the gap. CDR1 SGHTA and CDR2 FQGTGA come from the germline V gene. The CDR3 DNA follows: TGTGCCAGCAGCTTAACTAGCGGTGAAACCGGGGAGCTGTTTTTT. Translation: CASSLTSGETGELFF.

The chain couples TRBV10-3 to TRBJ2-2; D remains ambiguous. The CDR3 loop spans 12 amino acids. With 4 bases removed from V and 5 bases from J, the gap between germline ends came to 5 bases. Looked up from germline, CDR1 is ENHRY and CDR2 is SYGVKD. The CDR3 region has the DNA TGTGCCATCAGTGCGGGTACCGGGGAGCTGTTTTTT. It specifies CAISAGTGELFF.

This chain connects TRBV4-1 to TRBJ2-2; TRBD1 agrees at 7 bases. The V gene's germline CDR1 is MGHRA and CDR2 YSYEKL. This CDR3 has 14 residues. Trimming cost V 3 bases and J 6 bases; bases outside gene matches: 4. CDR3 nucleotides: TGCGCCAGCAGCCAGCTTCAGGGGGCCGGGGAGCTGTTTTTT. Protein: CASSQLQGAGELFF.

V gene TRBV5-1 combines with J gene TRBJ2-2; 13 nucleotides align to TRBD2. V dropped 4 bases and J dropped 5; count of bases not matched to a gene: 5. The germline V gene has CDR1 SGHRS and CDR2 YFSETQ. This CDR3 has 16 residues. The CDR3, as DNA: TGCGCCAGCAGCCCCGGACTAGCGGGGGTAACCGGGGAGCTGTTTTTT. The encoded protein is CASSPGLAGVTGELFF.

The chain has TRBV6-2 or TRBV6-3 and TRBJ2-6, with D perhaps matching TRBD1 (5 bases). Germline V gene lookup returns CDR1 MNHEY and CDR2 SVGEGT. Trimming removed 5 bases at V and 8 bases at J, with 7 bases between. The CDR3 covers 12 residues. CDR3 region: CASSQGPNVLTF. In nucleotides, the CDR3 is TGTGCCAGCAGTCAGGGTCCCAACGTCCTGACTTTC.

This clone was seen only a few times. The chain recombines TRBV6-5 with TRBJ1-2, with 7 nucleotides matching TRBD1. Germline V CDR1 and CDR2: MNHEY, SVGAGI. Germline trimming cut 6 bases from V and 14 bases from J; bases unmatched to any gene: 15. CDR3 size: 13 residues. This CDR3 is CASRTGPEDRLTF. CDR3 bases: TGTGCCAGCAGGACCGGGCCGGAGGACAGGTTAACCTTC.

The table lists this clone with a count of one. The genes are TRBV19 and TRBJ1-2; maybe TRBD1 (5 bases). The CDR3 has 14 amino acids. Germline V lookup: CDR1 LNHDA, CDR2 SQIVND (reference sequence). Trimming removed 5 bases from V and 0 bases from J, with 10 bases in between. The CDR3 DNA reads as TGTGCCAGTAGTTCCGGGACTCCTAACTATGGCTACACCTTC. Protein sequence: CASSSGTPNYGYTF. The full variable domain, rest sourced from reference TRBV19 and TRBJ1-2, is DGGITQSPKYLFRKEGQNVTLSCEQNLNHDAMYWYRQDPGQGLRLIYYSQIVNDFQKGDIAEGYSVSREKKESFPLTVTSAQKNPTAFYLCASSSGTPNYGYTFGSGTRLTVV.

In its sample, this clone was seen many times. The chain uses TRBV27 and TRBJ1-6; D possibly corresponds to TRBD1 (5 bases). Germline assignment: CDR1 MNHEY and CDR2 SMNVEV (reference sequence). The length of the CDR3 is 17 residues. Trimming took 5 bases from V and 7 from J, leaving 21 bases between them. CDR3 sequence (DNA): TGTGCCAGCAGTCCTCATCATGCGGGACTGGGAAATTCACCCCTCCACTTT. It specifies CASSPHHAGLGNSPLHF.

The genes are TRBV5-1 and TRBJ2-7, with TRBD1 matching over 12 bases. Trimming took 4 bases from V and 5 from J; bases not matched to a gene: 4. This CDR3 is 14 amino acids long. CDR1 and CDR2 from the germline V gene are SGHRS and YFSETQ. CDR3 nucleotide sequence: TGCGCCAGCAGCCCCGGGACAGGGGGCAACGAGCAGTACTTC. Amino acids: CASSPGTGGNEQYF.